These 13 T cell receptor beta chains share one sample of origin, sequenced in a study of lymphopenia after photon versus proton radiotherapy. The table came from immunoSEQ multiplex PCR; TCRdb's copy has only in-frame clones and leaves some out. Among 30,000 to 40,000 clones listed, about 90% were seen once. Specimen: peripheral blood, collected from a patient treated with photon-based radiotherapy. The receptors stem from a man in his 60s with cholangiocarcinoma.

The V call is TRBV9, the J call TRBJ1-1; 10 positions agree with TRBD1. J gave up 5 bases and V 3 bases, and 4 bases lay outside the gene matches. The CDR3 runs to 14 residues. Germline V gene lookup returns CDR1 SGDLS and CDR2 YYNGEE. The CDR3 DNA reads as TGTGCCAGCAGCGGGGGGACAGGGGAAACTGAAGCTTTCTTT. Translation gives CASSGGTGETEAFF.

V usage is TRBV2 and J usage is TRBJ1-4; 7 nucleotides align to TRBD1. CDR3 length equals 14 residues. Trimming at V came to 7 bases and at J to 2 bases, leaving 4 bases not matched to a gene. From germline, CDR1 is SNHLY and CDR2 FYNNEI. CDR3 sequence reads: CASKQGQTNEKLFF. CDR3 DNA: TGTGCCAGCAAACAGGGACAGACTAATGAAAAACTGTTTTTT.

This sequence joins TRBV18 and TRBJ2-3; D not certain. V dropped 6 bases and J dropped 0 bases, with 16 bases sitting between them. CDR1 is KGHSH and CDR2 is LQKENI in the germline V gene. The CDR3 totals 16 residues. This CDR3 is CASSPWADLSTDTQYF. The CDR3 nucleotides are TGTGCCAGCTCTCCATGGGCGGACCTAAGCACAGATACGCAGTATTTT.

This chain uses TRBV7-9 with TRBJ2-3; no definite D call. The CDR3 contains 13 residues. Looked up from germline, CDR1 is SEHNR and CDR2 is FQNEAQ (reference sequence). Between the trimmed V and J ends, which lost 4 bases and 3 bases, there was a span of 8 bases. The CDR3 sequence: CASSYSSTDTQYF. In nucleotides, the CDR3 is TGTGCCAGCAGCTATAGCTCGACAGATACGCAGTATTTT.

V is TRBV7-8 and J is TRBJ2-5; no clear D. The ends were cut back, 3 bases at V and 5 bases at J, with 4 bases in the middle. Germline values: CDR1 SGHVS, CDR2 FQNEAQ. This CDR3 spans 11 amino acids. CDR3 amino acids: CASSFIETQYF. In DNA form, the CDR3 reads TGTGCCAGCAGCTTCATTGAGACCCAGTACTTC.

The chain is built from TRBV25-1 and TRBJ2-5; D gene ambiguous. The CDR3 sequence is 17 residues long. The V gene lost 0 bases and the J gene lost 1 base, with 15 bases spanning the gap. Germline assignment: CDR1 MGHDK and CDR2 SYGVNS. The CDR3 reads CASSEYKSSVGQETQYF. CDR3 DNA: TGTGCCAGCAGTGAATATAAGTCGAGTGTTGGCCAAGAGACCCAGTACTTC.

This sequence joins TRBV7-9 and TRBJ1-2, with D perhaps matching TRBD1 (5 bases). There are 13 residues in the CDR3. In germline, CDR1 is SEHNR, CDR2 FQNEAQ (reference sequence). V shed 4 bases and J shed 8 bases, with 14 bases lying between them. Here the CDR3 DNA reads TGTGCCAGCAGCTCGTCCGGGACCATCGGCTACACCTTC. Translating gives CASSSSGTIGYTF.

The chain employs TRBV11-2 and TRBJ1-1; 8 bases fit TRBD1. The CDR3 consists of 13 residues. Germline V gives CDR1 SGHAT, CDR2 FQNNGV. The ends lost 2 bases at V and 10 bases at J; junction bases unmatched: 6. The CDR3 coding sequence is TGTGCCAGCAGCTTATTGGGACAGGAGGTAGCTTTCTTT. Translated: CASSLLGQEVAFF.

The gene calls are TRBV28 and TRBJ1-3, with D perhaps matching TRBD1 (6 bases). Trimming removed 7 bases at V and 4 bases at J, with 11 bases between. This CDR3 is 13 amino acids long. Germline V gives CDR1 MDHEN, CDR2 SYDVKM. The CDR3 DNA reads TGTGCCAGCACCCCGGGGGCCGGAAACACCATATATTTT. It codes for CASTPGAGNTIYF.

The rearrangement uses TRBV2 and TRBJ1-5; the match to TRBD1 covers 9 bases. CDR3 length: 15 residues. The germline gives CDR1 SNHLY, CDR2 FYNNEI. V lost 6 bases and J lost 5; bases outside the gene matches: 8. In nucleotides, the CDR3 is TGTGCCAGCAGGGGGGGACAGGGAGATTATCAGCCCCAGCATTTT. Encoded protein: CASRGGQGDYQPQHF.

The CDR3 bases are TGTGCCAGCAACCCCGGGAAGCTCCACGTTCTGGAGCTGTTTTTT. It translates to CASNPGKLHVLELFF. The genes are TRBV21-1 and TRBJ2-2; the table's D call, TRBD2, has no DNA check behind it. TRBV21-1 is a pseudogene segment. The length of the CDR3 is 15 residues.

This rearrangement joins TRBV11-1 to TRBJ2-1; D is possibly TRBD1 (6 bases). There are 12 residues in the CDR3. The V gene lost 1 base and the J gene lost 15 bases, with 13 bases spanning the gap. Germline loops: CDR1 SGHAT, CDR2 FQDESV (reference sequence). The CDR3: CASSLVTGSPFF. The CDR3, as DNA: TGTGCCAGCAGCTTAGTAACAGGGTCCCCGTTCTTC. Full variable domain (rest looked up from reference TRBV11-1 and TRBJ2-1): EAEVAQSPRYKITEKSQAVAFWCDPISGHATLYWYRQILGQGPELLVQFQDESVVDDSQLPKDRFSAERLKGVDSTLKIQPAELGDSAMYLCASSLVTGSPFFGPGTRLTVL.

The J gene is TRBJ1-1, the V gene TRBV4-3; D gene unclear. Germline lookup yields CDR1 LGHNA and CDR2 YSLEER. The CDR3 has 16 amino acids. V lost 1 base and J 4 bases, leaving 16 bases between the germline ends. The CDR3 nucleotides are TGCGCCAGCAGCCAAGGAGCATTAGCCCACTTCACTGAAGCTTTCTTT. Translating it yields CASSQGALAHFTEAFF.